This T cell receptor (beta chain) was recovered during a study of blood T cell repertoires in COVID-19. Study context: There were acute and convalescent COVID-19 samples, and they came from the United States, Italy and Spain. Nucleic acid was either cDNA or gDNA, and it came from T cells, B-cell-depleted T cells, or PBMCs.

In the authors' methods: Researchers report that nucleated cell counts were estimated from reference gene primer amplification. Generated by immunoSEQ multiplex PCR, the TCRdb table keeps only in-frame clones and is missing some. Clone size and the V and J calls come from that table; the DNA yielded D and trimming. The table lists approximately 73,000 clones, 81% of them singletons, with approximately 0.8% in the top ten. CDR3 length: 14 residues. The V and J ends lost 4 bases and 8 bases respectively, with 14 bases between them. Germline-derived CDR1 and CDR2 are MNHNY and SVGAGI (reference sequence).

This sequence joins TRBV6-6 and TRBJ1-4, with D possibly being TRBD1 (6 bases). The material sequenced was peripheral blood. This TCR came from an older woman with acute or convalescent COVID-19. CDR3 DNA: TGTGCCAGCAGTTCCGGGGGGGCTAGAGAAAAACTGTTTTTT. It translates to CASSSGGAREKLFF.